These T cell receptor beta chains were read from a single sample in a study of blood T cell repertoires in COVID-19. The table came from immunoSEQ multiplex PCR; TCRdb's copy has only in-frame clones and leaves some out. The repertoire holds some 150,000 clones, with roughly 84% as singletons. The sample taken for sequencing was peripheral blood. These receptors all come from an older man with acute or convalescent COVID-19. Both conserved end residues are part of each CDR3. The D gene is left open where the match is weak. Only part of the rows carry a size: once, few, many, or a class if the clone is expanded.

J gene,D gene,V gene,clone size,CDR3 DNA,CDR3 protein
TRBJ1-3,.,TRBV28,few,TGTGCCAGCGTTGGGTATGGGGCAGGGGTTCGAAACACCATATATTTT,CASVGYGAGVRNTIYF
TRBJ1-5,.,TRBV5-6,.,TGTGCCAGCAGCTTGGGAGGGTATCAGCCCCAGCATTTT,CASSLGGYQPQHF
TRBJ2-3,.,TRBV6-6,.,TGTGCCAGCAGGGGGGCAGCGGAAGGCACAGATACGCAGTATTTT,CASRGAAEGTDTQYF
TRBJ2-1,.,TRBV5-5,.,TGTGCCAGCAGCTTGTCCCAGGACTTAAATGAGCAGTTCTTC,CASSLSQDLNEQFF
TRBJ2-1,TRBD2,TRBV4-1,.,TGCGCCAGCAGCCTTCCCCTAAGCGGGGCGCAGTTCTTC,CASSLPLSGAQFF
TRBJ1-2,.,TRBV10-3,.,TGTGCCATAGGGTTCGGAGGGGACTATGGCTACACCTTC,CAIGFGGDYGYTF
TRBJ1-1,.,TRBV6-5,.,TGTGCCAGCAGGGGGGCCGGGTTTACTGAAGCTTTCTTT,CASRGAGFTEAFF
TRBJ1-2,.,TRBV30,.,TGTGCCTGGAACCACGACAGTGGCTACACCTTC,CAWNHDSGYTF
TRBJ1-2,.,TRBV19,few,TGTGCCAGTAGTATACAATCAGGGGTCCGTGGCTACACCTTC,CASSIQSGVRGYTF
TRBJ2-3,.,TRBV5-5,.,TGTGCCAGCAGACTAAGCGGGACAGATACGCAGTATTTT,CASRLSGTDTQYF
TRBJ1-2,.,TRBV28,.,TGTGCCAGCAGTTTACGGGGAAGGGGGAACTATGGCTACACCTTC,CASSLRGRGNYGYTF
TRBJ1-2,TRBD1,TRBV14,.,TGTGCCAGCAGCCGGAACCCCGGGACAGGGGTGTATGGCTACACCTTC,CASSRNPGTGVYGYTF